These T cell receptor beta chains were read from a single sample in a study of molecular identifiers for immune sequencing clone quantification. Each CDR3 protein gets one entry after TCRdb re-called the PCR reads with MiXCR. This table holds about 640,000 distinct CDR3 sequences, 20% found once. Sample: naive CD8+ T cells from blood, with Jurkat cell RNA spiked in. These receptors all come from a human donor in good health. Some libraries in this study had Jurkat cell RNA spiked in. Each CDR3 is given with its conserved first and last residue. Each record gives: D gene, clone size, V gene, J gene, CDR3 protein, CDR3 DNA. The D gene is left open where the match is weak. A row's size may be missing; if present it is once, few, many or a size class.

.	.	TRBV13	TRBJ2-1	CASSFGSGGNEQFF	TGTGCCAGCAGCTTTGGGTCTGGAGGGAATGAGCAGTTCTTC
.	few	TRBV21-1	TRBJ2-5	CASSKRRPRETQYF	TGTGCCAGCAGCAAAAGAAGGCCTCGCGAGACCCAGTACTTC
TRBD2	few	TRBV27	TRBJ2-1	CASSPELGAGGNEQFF	TGTGCCAGCAGTCCCGAACTTGGAGCGGGGGGTAATGAGCAGTTCTTC
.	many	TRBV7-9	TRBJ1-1	CASSFLAGANTEAFF	TGTGCCAGCAGCTTTCTTGCCGGGGCGAACACTGAAGCTTTCTTT
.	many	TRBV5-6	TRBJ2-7	CASSLEGFNRNYEQYF	TGTGCCAGCAGCTTGGAGGGTTTCAACCGGAACTACGAGCAGTACTTC
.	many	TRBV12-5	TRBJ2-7	CASGLEWDEQYF	TGTGCTAGTGGTTTGGAATGGGACGAGCAGTACTTC
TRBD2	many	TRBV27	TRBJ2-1	CASSRIAGVMSNEQFF	TGTGCCAGCAGTCGAATAGCGGGAGTCATGTCCAATGAGCAGTTCTTC
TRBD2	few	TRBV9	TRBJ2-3	CASSVAAGSSGASDTQYF	TGTGCCAGCAGCGTGGCAGCGGGGAGTAGCGGGGCCTCAGATACGCAGTATTTT
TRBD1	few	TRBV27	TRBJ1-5	CASSHRGQNQPQHF	TGTGCCAGCAGCCACAGGGGTCAAAATCAGCCCCAGCATTTT
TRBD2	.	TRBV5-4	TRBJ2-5	CASSPVGSGAGETQYF	TGTGCCAGCAGCCCCGTGGGTAGCGGGGCGGGGGAGACCCAGTACTTC
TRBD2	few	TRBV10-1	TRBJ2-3	CASSALAGGADTQYF	TGCGCCAGCAGTGCCTTAGCGGGGGGAGCAGATACGCAGTATTTT
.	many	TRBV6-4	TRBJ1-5	CASNYKLAGRQPQHF	TGTGCCAGCAATTACAAACTGGCAGGGAGACAGCCCCAGCATTTT
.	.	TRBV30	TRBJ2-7	CAVQAYEQYF	TGTGCCGTTCAAGCATACGAGCAGTACTTC
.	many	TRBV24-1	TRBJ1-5	CATSGLLLLGRGLEPQHF	TGTGCCACCAGTGGCCTGCTCCTATTGGGCAGGGGACTAGAGCCCCAGCATTTT
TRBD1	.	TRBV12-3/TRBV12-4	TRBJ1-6	CASSVTGGGSPLHF	TGTGCCAGCAGTGTCACAGGGGGCGGTTCACCCCTCCACTTT
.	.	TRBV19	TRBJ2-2	CASSIGGTANTGELFF	TGTGCCAGTAGTATAGGCGGGACAGCGAACACCGGGGAGCTGTTTTTT
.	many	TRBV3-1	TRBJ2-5	CASSPSLQVETQYF	TGTGCCAGCAGCCCCAGTCTACAAGTCGAGACCCAGTACTTC
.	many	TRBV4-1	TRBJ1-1	CASSQTARGTVEAFF	TGCGCCAGCAGCCAAACGGCCCGGGGCACCGTTGAAGCTTTCTTT
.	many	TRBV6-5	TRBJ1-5	CASSYAGGGNQPQHF	TGTGCCAGCAGTTACGCGGGGGGGGGGAATCAGCCCCAGCATTTT